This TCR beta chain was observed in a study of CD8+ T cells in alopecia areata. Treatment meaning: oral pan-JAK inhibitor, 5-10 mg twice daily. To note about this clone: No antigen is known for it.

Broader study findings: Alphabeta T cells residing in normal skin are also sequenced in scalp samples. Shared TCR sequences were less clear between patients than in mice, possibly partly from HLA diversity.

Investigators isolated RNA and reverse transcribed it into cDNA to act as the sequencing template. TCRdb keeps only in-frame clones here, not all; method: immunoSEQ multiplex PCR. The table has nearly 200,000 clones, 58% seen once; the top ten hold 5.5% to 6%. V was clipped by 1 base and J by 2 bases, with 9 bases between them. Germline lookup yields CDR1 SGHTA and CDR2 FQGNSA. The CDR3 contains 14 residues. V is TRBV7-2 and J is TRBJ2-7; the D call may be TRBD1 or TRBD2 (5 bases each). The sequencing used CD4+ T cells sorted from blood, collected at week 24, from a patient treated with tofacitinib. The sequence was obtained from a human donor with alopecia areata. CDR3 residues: CASSLGWGTYEQYF. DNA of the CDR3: TGTGCCAGCAGCTTAGGCTGGGGGACCTACGAGCAGTACTTC. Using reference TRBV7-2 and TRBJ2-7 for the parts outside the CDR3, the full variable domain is GAGVSQSPSNKVTEKGKDVELRCDPISGHTALYWYRQSLGQGLEFLIYFQGNSAPDKSGLPSDRFSAERTGGSVSTLTIQRTQQEDSAVYLCASSLGWGTYEQYFGPGTRLTVT.